Below, one TCR beta chain is given with its context. Its specificity is unknown. At one boundary the junction diverges from the germline segment, which might be a read error. Germline V lookup: CDR1 SGHDN, CDR2 FVKESK. CDR3 length equals 17 residues. The data are from a study of Graves' ophthalmopathy and Graves' hyperthyroidism. Amplification of the TCR beta CDR3 regions used RNA transcripts (as template). HTBI primers primed a first-round RT-PCR, and a second-round multiplex PCR followed. TCRdb re-analysed the multiplex PCR reads in MiXCR, keeping a single row per CDR3 protein. This table holds around 1.1 million distinct CDR3 sequences, about 35% found once. Eligible hyperthyroidism cases comprised new diagnoses of under 2 months' duration in individuals aged 18 to 65. Findings and caveats of the study: Blood samples also showed most expanded thyroid clonotypes exceeding 0.001 frequency.

The clonotype originates from an adult man with Graves' hyperthyroidism. V usage is TRBV14 and J usage is TRBJ2-7; D is possibly TRBD1 (6 bases). The sample was peripheral blood or thyroid tissue (not recorded which). DNA of the CDR3: TGCGCCAGCAGCCAGAGAACAGGGCCCCTTCTCTCGGGTGAGCAGTACTTC. This codes for CASSQRTGPLLSGEQYF.